This T cell receptor beta chain came from a study of T cell repertoires in cytomegalovirus infection. Study summary: Indicated by public TCR beta signatures were CMV infection and matching HLA type.

MiXCR, applied by TCRdb to the reads, yields one record per CDR3 protein. The sample holds some 180,000 distinct CDR3 sequences, about a sixth seen once. This clonotype was observed a handful of times. Specimen: CD8+ T cells from PBMCs. This TCR came from a human donor in good health (CMV status not recorded). Some clones in this sample may be carry-over from other donors' samples.

The CDR3, as DNA: TGCAGTGCCGCGGTCGTACTCAGGGTCATCGATGAAAAACTGTTTTTT. Residues: CSAAVVLRVIDEKLFF. This chain joins TRBV20-1 and TRBJ1-4; possible D gene TRBD1, 5 bases. Trimming stripped 6 bases from V and 6 bases from J, with 23 bases between. The length of the CDR3 is 16 residues. CDR1 and CDR2 (germline): DFQATT, SNEGSKA (reference sequence).